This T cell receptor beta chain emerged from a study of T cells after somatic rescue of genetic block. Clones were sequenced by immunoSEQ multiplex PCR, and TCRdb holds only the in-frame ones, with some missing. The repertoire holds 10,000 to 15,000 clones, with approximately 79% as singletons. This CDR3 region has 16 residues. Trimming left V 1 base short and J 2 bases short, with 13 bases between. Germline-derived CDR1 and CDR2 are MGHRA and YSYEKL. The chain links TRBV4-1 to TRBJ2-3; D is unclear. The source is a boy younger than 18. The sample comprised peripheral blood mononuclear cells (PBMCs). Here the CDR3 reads CASSQVGFPNTDTQYF. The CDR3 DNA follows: TGCGCCAGCAGCCAAGTGGGATTTCCTAACACAGATACGCAGTATTTT.